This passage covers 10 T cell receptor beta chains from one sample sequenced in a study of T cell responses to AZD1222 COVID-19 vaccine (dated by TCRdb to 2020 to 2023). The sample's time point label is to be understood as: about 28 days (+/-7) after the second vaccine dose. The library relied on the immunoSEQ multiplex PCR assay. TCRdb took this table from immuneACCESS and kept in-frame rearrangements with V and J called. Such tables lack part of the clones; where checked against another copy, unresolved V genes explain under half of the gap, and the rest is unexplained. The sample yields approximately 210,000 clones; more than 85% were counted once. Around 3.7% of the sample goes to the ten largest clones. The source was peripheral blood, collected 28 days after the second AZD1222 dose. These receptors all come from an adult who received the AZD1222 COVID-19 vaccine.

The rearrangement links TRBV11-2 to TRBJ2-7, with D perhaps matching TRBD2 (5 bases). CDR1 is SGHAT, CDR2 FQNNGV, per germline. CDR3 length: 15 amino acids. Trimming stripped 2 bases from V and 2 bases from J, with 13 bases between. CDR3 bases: TGTGCCAGCAGCTTACTCCGACTAAACGCCTACGAGCAGTACTTC. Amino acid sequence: CASSLLRLNAYEQYF.

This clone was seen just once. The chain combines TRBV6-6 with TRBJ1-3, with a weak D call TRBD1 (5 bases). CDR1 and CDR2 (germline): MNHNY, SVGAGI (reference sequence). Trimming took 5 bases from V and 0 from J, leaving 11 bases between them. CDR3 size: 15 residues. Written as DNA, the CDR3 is TGTGCCAGCAGTCTCACAGGCTTCTCTGGAAACACCATATATTTT. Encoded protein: CASSLTGFSGNTIYF.

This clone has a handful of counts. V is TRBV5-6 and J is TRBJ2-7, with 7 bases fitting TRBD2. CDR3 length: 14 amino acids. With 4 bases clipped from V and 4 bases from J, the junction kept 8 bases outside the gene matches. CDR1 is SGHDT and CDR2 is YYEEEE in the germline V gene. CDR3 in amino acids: CASSRVGGGYEQYF. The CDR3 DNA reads TGTGCCAGCAGCCGCGTGGGCGGGGGATACGAGCAGTACTTC.

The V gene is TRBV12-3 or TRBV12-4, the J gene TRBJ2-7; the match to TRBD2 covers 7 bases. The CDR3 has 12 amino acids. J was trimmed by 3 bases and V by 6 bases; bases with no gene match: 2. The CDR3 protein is CASRGGGYEQYF. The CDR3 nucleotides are TGTGCCAGCAGGGGCGGGGGCTACGAGCAGTACTTC.

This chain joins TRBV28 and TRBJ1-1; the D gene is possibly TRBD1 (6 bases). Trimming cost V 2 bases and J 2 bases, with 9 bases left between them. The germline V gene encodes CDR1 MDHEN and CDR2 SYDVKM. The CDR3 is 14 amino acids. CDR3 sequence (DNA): TGTGCCAGCAGTTTAAGGGGGTTCAACACTGAAGCTTTCTTT. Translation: CASSLRGFNTEAFF. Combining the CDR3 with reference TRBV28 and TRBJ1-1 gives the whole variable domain DVKVTQSSRYLVKRTGEKVFLECVQDMDHENMFWYRQDPGLGLRLIYFSYDVKMKEKGDIPEGYSVSREKKERFSLILESASTNQTSMYLCASSLRGFNTEAFFGQGTRLTVV.

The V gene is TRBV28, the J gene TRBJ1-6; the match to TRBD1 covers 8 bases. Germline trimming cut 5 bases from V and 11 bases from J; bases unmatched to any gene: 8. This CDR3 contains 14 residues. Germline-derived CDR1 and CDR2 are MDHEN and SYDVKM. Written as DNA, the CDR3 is TGTGCCAGCAGTCCGGACAGGGCCCTGACACCCCTCCACTTT. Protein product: CASSPDRALTPLHF. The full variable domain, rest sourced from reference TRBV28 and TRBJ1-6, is DVKVTQSSRYLVKRTGEKVFLECVQDMDHENMFWYRQDPGLGLRLIYFSYDVKMKEKGDIPEGYSVSREKKERFSLILESASTNQTSMYLCASSPDRALTPLHFGNGTRLTVT.

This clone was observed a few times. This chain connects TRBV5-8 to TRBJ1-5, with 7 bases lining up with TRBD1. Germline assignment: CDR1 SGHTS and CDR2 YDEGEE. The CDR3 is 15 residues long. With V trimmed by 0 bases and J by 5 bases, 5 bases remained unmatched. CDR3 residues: CASSLGDRKHQPQHF. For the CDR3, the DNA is TGTGCCAGCAGCTTGGGGGACAGAAAACATCAGCCCCAGCATTTT.

The CDR3: CASSLSTLGQGNHGYTF. CDR3 coding DNA: TGTGCCAGCAGTTTATCTACCCTCGGACAGGGCAATCATGGCTACACCTTC. The genes are TRBV27 and TRBJ1-2; 8 nucleotides match TRBD1. This CDR3 contains 17 residues. Germline loops: CDR1 MNHEY, CDR2 SMNVEV (reference sequence). The V and J ends lost 0 bases and 6 bases, in that order; junction bases with no gene match: 12.

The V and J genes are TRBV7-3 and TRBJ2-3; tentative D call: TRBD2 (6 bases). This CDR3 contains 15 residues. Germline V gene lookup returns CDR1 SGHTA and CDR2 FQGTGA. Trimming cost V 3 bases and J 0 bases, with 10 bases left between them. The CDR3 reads CASSLGLFSTDTQYF. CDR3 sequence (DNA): TGTGCCAGCAGCTTGGGACTTTTTAGCACAGATACGCAGTATTTT.

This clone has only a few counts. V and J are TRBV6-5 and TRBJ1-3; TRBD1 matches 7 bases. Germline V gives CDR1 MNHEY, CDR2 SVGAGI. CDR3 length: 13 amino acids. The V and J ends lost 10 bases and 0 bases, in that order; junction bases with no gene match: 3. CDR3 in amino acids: CATRDSSGNTIYF. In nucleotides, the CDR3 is TGTGCCACGCGGGACAGCTCTGGAAACACCATATATTTT.